Following are 14 T cell receptor beta chains from one sample sequenced in a study of synovial regulatory T cells in juvenile arthritis. Assay: immunoSEQ multiplex PCR; the TCRdb copy retains only in-frame clones and omits some. This sample's table reports around 10,000 clones. Sequencing input: Treg cells from blood. Indicated subset: remaining (HLA-DR-negative) circulating blood Treg cells. These receptors were collected from a donor younger than 30 with juvenile idiopathic arthritis.

The V and J genes are TRBV18 and TRBJ1-5; TCRdb outputs TRBD1, but without DNA this stays unchecked. This CDR3 region has 15 residues. No coding sequence is recorded. Germline V gene lookup returns CDR1 KGHSH and CDR2 LQKENI. The CDR3 region is CASSPQQGAGQPQHF. The variable domain in full, completed from reference TRBV18 and TRBJ1-5, reads NAGVMQNPRHLVRRRGQEARLRCSPMKGHSHVYWYRQLPEEGLKFMVYLQKENIIDESGMPKERFSAEFPKEGPSILRIQQVVRGDSAAYFCASSPQQGAGQPQHFGDGTRLSIL.

V usage is TRBV28 and J usage is TRBJ2-7; TCRdb gives TRBD1 as the D gene, but with no DNA this cannot be confirmed. The germline V gene encodes CDR1 MDHEN and CDR2 SYDVKM. The CDR3 length is 14 residues. No nucleotide data were recorded. This CDR3 reads CASSQTGGTYEQYF.

The chain carries TRBV28 and TRBJ1-5; TCRdb picks TRBD1, but there is no DNA to check that call. The germline gives CDR1 MDHEN, CDR2 SYDVKM. The CDR3 extends over 14 amino acids. The DNA sequence is not available. CDR3 sequence reads: CASRYYRANQPQHF.

V gene TRBV30 combines with J gene TRBJ1-4; TCRdb picks TRBD1, but there is no DNA to check that call. Germline V gene data show CDR1 as GTSNPN and CDR2 as SVGIG (reference sequence). The CDR3 loop spans 13 amino acids. DNA is not on record. The CDR3 loop reads CAWGPGGNEKLFF.

The chain uses TRBV18 and TRBJ2-7; TCRdb's D gene call, TRBD1, goes unchecked for lack of DNA. The germline V gene encodes CDR1 KGHSH and CDR2 LQKENI. The CDR3 runs 15 residues. No DNA appears here. CDR3 in amino acids: CASSPGTGASYEQYF. Together with reference TRBV18 and TRBJ2-7, the CDR3 gives the full variable domain: NAGVMQNPRHLVRRRGQEARLRCSPMKGHSHVYWYRQLPEEGLKFMVYLQKENIIDESGMPKERFSAEFPKEGPSILRIQQVVRGDSAAYFCASSPGTGASYEQYFGPGTRLTVT.

This sequence joins TRBV6-1 and TRBJ2-2. Germline V gene lookup returns CDR1 MNHNS and CDR2 SASEGT. The CDR3 has 15 amino acids. No nucleotide data were recorded. The CDR3 is CASAVGGWGTGELFF.

This chain connects TRBV11-3 to TRBJ1-3; TCRdb gives TRBD1 as the D gene, but with no DNA this cannot be confirmed. The germline CDR1 and CDR2 sequences are SGHNT and YENEEA. This CDR3 comprises 16 residues. The DNA is unrecorded. CDR3 amino acids: CASSPNDRFSGNTIYF.

This chain connects TRBV2 to TRBJ2-7; TCRdb indicates TRBD1, and absent DNA this call remains unverified. This CDR3 is built from 15 residues. The DNA is not on file. Per germline, CDR1 SNHLY and CDR2 FYNNEI. The CDR3 sequence: CASSREGTGWYEQYF.

As concerns this clone: Because it lacks the conserved phenylalanine or tryptophan at the end, this CDR3 is likely a read error. The V gene is TRBV21-1, the J gene TRBJ1-5; there is no DNA to check the TCRdb D call of TRBD1. TRBV21-1 is a pseudogene segment. The CDR3 has 8 amino acids. No DNA has been recorded. The CDR3 loop reads CASSKGLI.

The V gene is TRBV2, the J gene TRBJ1-3. The CDR3 is made up of 13 amino acids. No nucleotide data were recorded. Germline CDR1 is SNHLY and CDR2 is FYNNEI. CDR3 loop: CASSLGSGNTIYF.

The chain combines TRBV18 with TRBJ2-7; there is no DNA to check the TCRdb D call of TRBD1. The CDR3 extends over 13 amino acids. DNA was not recorded. Germline V gene lookup returns CDR1 KGHSH and CDR2 LQKENI. This chain's CDR3 is CASSTADSYEQYF.

The chain uses TRBV5-6 and TRBJ1-3. The CDR3 spans 15 residues. No DNA sequence is on record. Germline loops: CDR1 SGHDT, CDR2 YYEEEE. The CDR3 sequence: CASSLIPRSGNTIYF.

The V and J genes are TRBV10-3 and TRBJ1-3; TCRdb reports TRBD1, a call that lacks DNA to check it against. The germline gives CDR1 ENHRY, CDR2 SYGVKD. There are 16 residues in the CDR3. Only the protein is available. The chain's CDR3 is CAISADRVLAGNTIYF.

The V and J genes are TRBV5-6 and TRBJ1-4; the D call from TCRdb, TRBD1, cannot be confirmed without DNA. CDR1 and CDR2 from the germline V gene are SGHDT and YYEEEE. The CDR3 loop spans 16 amino acids. The DNA is unrecorded. CDR3: CASSPGRGRGKEKLFF.